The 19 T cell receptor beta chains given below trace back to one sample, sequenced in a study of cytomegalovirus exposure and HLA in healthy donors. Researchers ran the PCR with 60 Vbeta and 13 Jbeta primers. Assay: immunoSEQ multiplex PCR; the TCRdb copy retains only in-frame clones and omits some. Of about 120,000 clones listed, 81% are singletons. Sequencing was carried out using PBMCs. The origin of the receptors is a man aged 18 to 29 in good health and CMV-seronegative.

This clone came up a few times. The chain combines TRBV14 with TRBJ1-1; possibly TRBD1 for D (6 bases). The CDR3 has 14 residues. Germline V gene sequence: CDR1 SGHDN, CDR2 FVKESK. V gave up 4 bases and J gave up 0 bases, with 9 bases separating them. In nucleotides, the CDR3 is TGTGCCAGCAGCCGGCAGGGGATGAACACTGAAGCTTTCTTT. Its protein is CASSRQGMNTEAFF. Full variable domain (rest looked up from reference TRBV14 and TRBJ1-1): EAGVTQFPSHSVIEKGQTVTLRCDPISGHDNLYWYRRVMGKEIKFLLHFVKESKQDESGMPNNRFLAERTGGTYSTLKVQPAELEDSGVYFCASSRQGMNTEAFFGQGTRLTVV.

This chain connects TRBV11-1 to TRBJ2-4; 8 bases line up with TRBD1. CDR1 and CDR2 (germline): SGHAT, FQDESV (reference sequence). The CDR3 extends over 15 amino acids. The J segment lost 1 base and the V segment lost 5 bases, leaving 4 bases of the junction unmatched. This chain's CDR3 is CASSPRQGAKNIQYF. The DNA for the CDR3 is TGTGCCAGCAGCCCCCGACAGGGGGCCAAAAACATTCAGTACTTC.

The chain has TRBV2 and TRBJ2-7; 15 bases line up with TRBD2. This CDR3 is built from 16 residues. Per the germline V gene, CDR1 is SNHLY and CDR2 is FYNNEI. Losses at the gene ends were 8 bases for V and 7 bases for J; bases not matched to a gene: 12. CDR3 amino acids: CASGNPSGTSGGEQYF. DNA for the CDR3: TGTGCCAGCGGGAATCCATCCGGGACTAGCGGGGGGGAGCAGTACTTC.

DNA of the CDR3: TGCGCCAGCAGCCAAGACCCAGCGGGGTTTAGGGCGGGGCAGTTCTTC. Residues: CASSQDPAGFRAGQFF. The chain links TRBV4-3 to TRBJ2-1; 7 bases are a match to TRBD2. The CDR3 sequence is 16 residues long. J lost 12 bases, V lost 0 bases, and 14 bases had no gene match. Germline CDR1 and CDR2: LGHNA and YSLEER.

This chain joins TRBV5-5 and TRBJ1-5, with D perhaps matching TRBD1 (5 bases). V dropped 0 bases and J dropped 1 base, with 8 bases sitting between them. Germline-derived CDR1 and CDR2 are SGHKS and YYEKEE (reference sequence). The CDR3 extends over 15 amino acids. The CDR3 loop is CASSLVGGSNQPQHF. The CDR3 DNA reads TGTGCCAGCAGCTTGGTGGGGGGAAGCAATCAGCCCCAGCATTTT.

The CDR3 coding sequence is TGTGCCACCAGCAGAGACCGGGAGGTCGCCGGGGAGCTGTTTTTT. It yields the protein CATSRDREVAGELFF. This sequence joins TRBV15 and TRBJ2-2; 7 nucleotides align to TRBD2. V gave up 0 bases and J gave up 6 bases; unmatched junction bases: 4. The germline gives CDR1 LNHNV, CDR2 YYDKDF (reference sequence). This CDR3 spans 15 amino acids.

The CDR3 DNA reads as TGCGCCAGCAGCCTTGACGGTCGGCGGGGGACCCACACAGATACGCAGTATTTT. This encodes CASSLDGRRGTHTDTQYF. This chain joins TRBV4-3 and TRBJ2-3; TRBD2 agrees at 7 bases. This CDR3 region has 18 residues. In germline, CDR1 is LGHNA, CDR2 YSLEER. The V segment lost 4 bases and the J segment 2 bases; nucleotides outside the gene matches: 15.

CDR3 nucleotide sequence: TGTGCCAGCAGCGTATTTGTGACAGGGACGGCGACTGAAGCTTTCTTT. Translated, it gives CASSVFVTGTATEAFF. The V and J genes are TRBV9 and TRBJ1-1; TRBD1 matches 7 bases. Germline CDR1 SGDLS, CDR2 YYNGEE. The V gene end was trimmed by 1 base and the J gene end by 5 bases; junction bases not matched to a gene: 11. There are 16 residues in the CDR3.

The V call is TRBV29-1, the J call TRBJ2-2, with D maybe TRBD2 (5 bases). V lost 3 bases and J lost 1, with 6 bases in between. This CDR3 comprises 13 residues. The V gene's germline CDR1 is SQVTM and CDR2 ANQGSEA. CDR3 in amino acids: CSVDGKNTGELFF. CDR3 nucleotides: TGCAGCGTTGACGGGAAGAACACCGGGGAGCTGTTTTTT.

Here the CDR3 reads CASSASETGDYGYTF. CDR3 sequence (DNA): TGTGCCAGCAGCGCCTCTGAAACAGGGGACTATGGCTACACCTTC. The chain joins TRBV9 to TRBJ1-2; 7 bases match TRBD1. CDR1 and CDR2 (germline): SGDLS, YYNGEE. After removal of 3 bases from V and 3 bases from J, the junction contained 8 bases not matched to a gene. CDR3 length: 15 amino acids.

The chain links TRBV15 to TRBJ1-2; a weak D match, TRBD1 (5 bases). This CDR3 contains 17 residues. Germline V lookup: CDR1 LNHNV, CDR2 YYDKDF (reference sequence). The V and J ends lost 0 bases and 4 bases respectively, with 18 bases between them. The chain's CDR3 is CATSRDRSAGRAYGYTF. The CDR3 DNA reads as TGTGCCACCAGCAGAGATCGGAGCGCAGGGAGGGCCTATGGCTACACCTTC. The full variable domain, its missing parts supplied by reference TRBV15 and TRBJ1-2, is DAMVIQNPRYQVTQFGKPVTLSCSQTLNHNVMYWYQQKSSQAPKLLFHYYDKDFNNEADTPDNFQSRRPNTSFCFLDIRSPGLGDTAMYLCATSRDRSAGRAYGYTFGSGTRLTVV.

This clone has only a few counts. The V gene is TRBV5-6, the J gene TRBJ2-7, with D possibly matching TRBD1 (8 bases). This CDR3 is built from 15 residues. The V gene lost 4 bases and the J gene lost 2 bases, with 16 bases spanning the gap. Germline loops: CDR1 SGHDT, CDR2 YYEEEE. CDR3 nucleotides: TGTGCCAGCAGCGACAGGGGAGGGTTTACCTACGAGCAGTACTTC. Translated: CASSDRGGFTYEQYF.

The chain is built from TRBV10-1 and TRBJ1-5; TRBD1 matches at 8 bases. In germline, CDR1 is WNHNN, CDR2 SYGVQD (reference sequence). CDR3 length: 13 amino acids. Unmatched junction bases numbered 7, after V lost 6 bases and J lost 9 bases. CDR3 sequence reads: CASREQGGGPQHF. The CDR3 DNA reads TGCGCCAGCAGGGAACAGGGGGGCGGGCCCCAGCATTTT.

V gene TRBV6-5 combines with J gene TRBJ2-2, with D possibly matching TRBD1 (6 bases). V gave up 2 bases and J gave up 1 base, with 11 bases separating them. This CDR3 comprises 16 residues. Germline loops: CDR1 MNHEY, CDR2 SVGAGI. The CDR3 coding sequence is TGTGCCAGCAGTTACGTGACAGGATTGAACACCGGGGAGCTGTTTTTT. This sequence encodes CASSYVTGLNTGELFF.

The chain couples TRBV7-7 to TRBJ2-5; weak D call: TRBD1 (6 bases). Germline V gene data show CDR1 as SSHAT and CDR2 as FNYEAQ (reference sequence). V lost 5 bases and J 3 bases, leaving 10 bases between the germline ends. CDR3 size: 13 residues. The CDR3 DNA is TGTGCCAGCAGCCTGGACAGTAAAGAGACCCAGTACTTC. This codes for CASSLDSKETQYF.

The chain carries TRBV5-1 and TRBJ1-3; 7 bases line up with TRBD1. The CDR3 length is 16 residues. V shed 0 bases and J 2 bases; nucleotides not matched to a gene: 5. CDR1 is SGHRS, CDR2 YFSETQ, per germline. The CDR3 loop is CASSLEGALPGNTIYF. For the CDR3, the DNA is TGCGCCAGCAGCTTGGAGGGGGCGCTCCCTGGAAACACCATATATTTT. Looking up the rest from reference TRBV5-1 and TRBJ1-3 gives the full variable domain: KAGVTQTPRYLIKTRGQQVTLSCSPISGHRSVSWYQQTPGQGLQFLFEYFSETQRNKGNFPGRFSGRQFSNSRSEMNVSTLELGDSALYLCASSLEGALPGNTIYFGEGSWLTVV.

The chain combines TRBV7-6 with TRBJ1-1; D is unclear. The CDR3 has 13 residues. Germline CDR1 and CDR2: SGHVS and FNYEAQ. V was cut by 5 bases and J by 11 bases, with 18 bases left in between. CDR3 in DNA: TGTGCCAGCAGCCCCCCAGCCGGGCGGGAGGCTTTCTTT. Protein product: CASSPPAGREAFF.

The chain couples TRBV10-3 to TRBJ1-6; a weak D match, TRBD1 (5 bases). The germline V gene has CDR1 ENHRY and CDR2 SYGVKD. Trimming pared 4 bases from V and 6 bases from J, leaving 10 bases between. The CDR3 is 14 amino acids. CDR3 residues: CAISGGLSNSPLHF. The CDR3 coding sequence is TGTGCCATCAGTGGGGGACTGAGTAATTCACCCCTCCACTTT.

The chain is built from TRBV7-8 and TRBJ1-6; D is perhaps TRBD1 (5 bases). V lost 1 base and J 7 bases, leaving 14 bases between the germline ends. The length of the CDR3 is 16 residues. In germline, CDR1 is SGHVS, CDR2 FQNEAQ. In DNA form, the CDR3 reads TGTGCCAGCAGCTTAGAGGGGTTGATCCTAAATTCACCCCTCCACTTT. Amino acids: CASSLEGLILNSPLHF.